This T cell receptor (beta chain) is drawn from a study of PD-1 blockade in mismatch repair-deficient tumors. The overall study: Patients had eleven to twelve mismatch repair-deficient cancer types, all previously treated and progressing.

PCR or immunohistochemistry showed mismatch repair deficiency in every enrolled patient. The CDR3 extends over 14 amino acids. V dropped 0 bases and J dropped 5; count of bases not matched to a gene: 3. From germline, CDR1 is SGHRS and CDR2 YFSETQ. General study points: After pembrolizumab, tumor-resident clones rose rapidly, then generally contracted before radiologic responses.

Turning to this clone: Its cognate antigen is unknown.

The data were produced by immunoSEQ multiplex PCR, yet TCRdb's version contains in-frame clones alone and is incomplete. The sample carries about 39,000 clones, over 80% recorded once. The chain recombines TRBV5-1 with TRBJ1-1; 8 positions match TRBD1. This TCR derives from an adult with mismatch repair-deficient cancer. The material sequenced was PBMCs, taken 38 to 40 weeks after starting pembrolizumab. This CDR3 is CASSLGQGPTEAFF. As DNA, the CDR3 is TGCGCCAGCAGCTTGGGACAGGGGCCGACTGAAGCTTTCTTT. The full variable domain, with the rest looked up from reference TRBV5-1 and TRBJ1-1, is KAGVTQTPRYLIKTRGQQVTLSCSPISGHRSVSWYQQTPGQGLQFLFEYFSETQRNKGNFPGRFSGRQFSNSRSEMNVSTLELGDSALYLCASSLGQGPTEAFFGQGTRLTVV.